This T cell receptor (beta chain) came from a study of cytomegalovirus exposure and HLA in healthy donors (dated by TCRdb to about 2017). At the level of the whole study: According to an earlier analysis of a few hundred of the donors, 200 million or so T cells yielded 117 million unique TCR beta sequences and 276 Gb of sequence data. Donor age, sex, ethnicity and CMV serostatus were compiled together with the repertoire data. Rather than using new phenotypic data, the later analysis identified candidate immune exposures from TCR beta sequences and from how often those sequences occurred across donors. To predict cytomegalovirus infection status, the study brought together high-throughput TCR immunosequencing, statistical association of individual TCRs with disease status, and machine learning. Every discovery cohort repertoire had been produced on one sequencing platform. The T cell repertoires of around 730 subjects were profiled by immunosequencing and related to cytomegalovirus serostatus. To study patterns of TCR occurrence, a later analysis re-analyzed previously published TCR beta repertoires from hundreds of donors and added high-resolution HLA genotyping. Of the approximately 400 genotyped donors, 81% were placed in the genetic ancestry cluster associated with self-reported Caucasian donors. In addition to the first cohort of approximately 670 subjects, a separate validation cohort of 120 different subjects was used. A later genetic analysis used genome-wide SNP genotypes for about 65% of the 666 donors, treating that subset as a discovery cohort. An earlier analysis of 587 of the donors applied high-throughput TCR beta sequencing to assess whether each TCR beta V gene segment acted as functional or pseudogenic. The number of donors typed differed by locus, with about 629-630 for A, B, C, DRB1 and DQB1, 522 for DQA1, 600 to 610 for DPA1, and roughly 450 for DPB1. Four or five DR-DQ haplotypes were handled as single units for association and clustering because linkage in the cohort was strong. Among around 400 genotyped donors of the cohort, an average of around 250,000 unique TCR beta nucleotide sequences was sequenced per donor, of which about 18% were non-productive. The study aimed to test whether cataloging public T cell receptors could reveal signatures of past pathogen exposure. Both class I and class II loci were covered by HLA typing, at four-digit resolution. An early release that covered about 600 HLA-typed donors contained around 330 gigabases of sequencing data and 75 million to 100 million unique TCR sequences. Findings and caveats that apply to the study as a whole: According to the authors, the approach could potentially be generalized to other disease states and immunological phenotypes. A few of the identified cytomegalovirus-associated TCR beta chains were confirmed in vitro to be specific for cytomegalovirus antigens. A further reported finding was that TCR beta sequences accurately predicted the HLA-A and HLA-B alleles for most subjects in the first cohort. A later analysis found that TCR association rates varied across HLA loci, with DRB1 alleles showing the most associated TCRs and HLA-C alleles the fewest. For the cohort, immune exposure information was limited to CMV serostatus. A later analysis found that HLA-associated TCR beta chains were more clonally expanded and had lower generation probabilities than equally common non-associated chains. Several of the top co-occurrence clusters appeared to be linked to parvovirus B19, influenza, CMV and Epstein-Barr virus, according to a later analysis. In an earlier analysis of some 550 of the donors, most TCR beta V segments were observed in productive rearrangements about 90% or about 30% of the time, broadly matching IMGT annotations. In both the original and validation cohorts, the classifier was reported to diagnose cytomegalovirus status with high specificity and sensitivity. A cluster of highly shared sequence variants was judged likely to be a technical artifact of the sequencing pipeline. Because HLA typing was missing for some donors at each locus, association tests included only the typed subset. Strong co-occurrence of HLA alleles, especially DR and DQ, made assigning TCR associations to individual alleles difficult. Roughly uniform sequencing depth across donors was assumed in presence/absence analyses, although this assumption may not hold. Some 15 rarely observed V segments, including chromosome 9 orphons, were excluded from the earlier analysis of approximately 600 of the donors because counts were too low. The study listed 164 TCR beta chains as associated with cytomegalovirus. According to a later genetic analysis, donors in an Asian-associated ancestry cluster had fewer N-insertions in productive TCRs than the approximately 710-donor mean. Only TCR beta chains were sequenced in this cohort, and the absence of alpha or paired-chain data limited detectable features. An association between a missense DCLRE1C variant and V-gene and J-gene trimming of TCR beta chains was found in a later genetic analysis and replicated in an independent cohort. Correlated functional status among segregating V segments might be attributable to linkage disequilibrium, but an unknown experimental factor could not be ruled out. In a later analysis, most CMV-associated TCR beta chains were found to appear HLA-restricted, with HLA associations seemingly driven largely by CMV exposure. Because the 87-base-pair reads could not distinguish some IMGT-functional V segments, including TRBV6-2 and TRBV6-3, those segments were excluded. A later analysis associated 17,000 or so TCR beta sequences with specific HLA alleles at a false discovery rate of 0.05. While some public TCRs were present in many individuals, most TCR sequences turned up only very rarely across donors.

In total, over 600 healthy bone marrow donors made up the cohort. Cohort members were all nominally healthy when sampled, although unrecorded immune exposures were likely present. The donor tested CMV seropositive and was one of the 289 seropositive cohort members. A peripheral blood sample was provided by each donor, and peripheral blood mononuclear cells were used for TCR beta sequencing. The Qiagen DNeasy Blood Extraction Kit was used to extract genomic DNA from the blood cell samples. From the germline V gene (reference sequence), CDR1 is MNHEY and CDR2 is SMNVEV. From cysteine to phenylalanine, the CDR3 is 15 amino acids long. Only CDR3 DNA is held: 45 bases, read in frame from base 1. V is pruned by 3 bases and J by 2 bases, leaving 6 bases of the junction without a gene match. A word on this clone: The target of this receptor is not known. Base qualities are not provided; no much larger clone lies one nucleotide away.

The method behind the library was the immunoSEQ multiplex PCR assay. For the multiplex PCR, a mixture combining 60 forward primers for TCR Vbeta segments and 13 reverse primers for TCR Jbeta segments was used. A multiplex PCR assay on genomic DNA amplified the CDR3 region of rearranged TCR beta genes. Amplified TCR beta libraries were sequenced as 87-base-pair reads on the Illumina HiSeq System. The study's own analysis went as follows. In a later analysis, tens of millions of unique TCR beta chains were counted across the roughly 670 repertoires, and about 9.9 million of these chains were shared by at least two donors. Raw reads were error-corrected and collapsed into unique sequences with a nearest-neighbor algorithm that merged closely related sequences to remove PCR and sequencing errors. CDR3 sequences were aligned to IMGT reference sequences to assign V, D and J gene segments. For a sequence to be retained, a match of at least six nucleotides was required to both a V gene segment and a J gene segment. A rearrangement was called productive if the CDR3 had no stop codons and remained in frame with V and J, and every other rearrangement was called non-productive. CDR3 was defined according to IMGT convention as the region running from the second conserved V-encoded cysteine to the conserved J-encoded phenylalanine. The earlier analysis of more than 450 of the donors excluded sequences that lacked an unambiguous match to a single V gene segment. In an earlier analysis of approximately 500 of the donors, a V segment was called functional when productive rearrangements were above 56.7%, and segregating when the standard deviation between donors exceeded 5%. A statistical classification framework was developed to diagnose cytomegalovirus status using the catalog of TCR beta chain sequences. In a later analysis, V and J genes were assigned by comparing TCR nucleotide sequences against IMGT/GENE-DB human TR gene sequences. Using the TCRdist pipeline, a later analysis assigned CDR3 sequences along with most-parsimonious VDJ recombination scenarios. In a later analysis, each TCR beta chain was defined by its CDR3 amino acid sequence together with its V-gene family, and reads without a unique V-gene family were excluded. As a way to deal with suspected cross-contamination and a sequencing artifact, a later analysis dropped 500 to 700 nucleotide sequences that were highly shared and had low generation probability. In a later analysis, a clonal expansion index for each public chain was calculated from normalized within-repertoire ranks of inferred template counts. In a later analysis, generation probabilities were computed with a VDJ recombination model fitted to out-of-frame rearrangements, and the resulting probabilities were checked against IGoR. Hypergeometric tests were used in a later analysis to score TCR-TCR, TCR-HLA and TCR-CMV co-occurrence, with a repertoire-size bias correction applied to the TCR pairs. False discovery rates were estimated in a later analysis by permuting HLA or CMV assignments 20 times. A later analysis grouped co-occurring TCRs with DBSCAN, adding TCRdist sequence similarity when clustering within HLA-allele-positive subsets. Repertoires with fewer than 30,000 or more than 120,000 public chains, plus five repertoires with anomalous nucleotide sharing, were excluded from co-occurrence clustering. Not all clones reach the TCRdb copy of this immuneACCESS table, which keeps in-frame sequences only. Checked studies attribute under half of the gap to unresolved V genes and leave the rest unexplained. V, J and clone size reflect that table, while D and trimming were determined from the DNA. The sample has about 120,000 clones on record, 75% of them singletons. Under 3% of the sample is in the top ten clones.

In this chain, TRBV27 is recombined with TRBJ2-7, and TRBD1 aligns with 8 junction nucleotides. The clonotype was recovered from a woman in her thirties or forties in good health and CMV-seropositive. Sequences were obtained from PBMCs. The DNA sequence reads TGTGCCAGCAGTTTCGGACAGGGTTTAGCCTACGAGCAGTACTTC. Its protein is CASSFGQGLAYEQYF.